This entry features one TCR beta chain sequence. What it binds is unknown. This table comes from immunoSEQ multiplex PCR, and its TCRdb copy is limited to in-frame clones, with some not included. There are under 150,000 clones in the sample; roughly 91% occur only once, and about 2.7% lies in the top ten. The data derive from a study of T cell responses to AZD1222 COVID-19 vaccine. Findings and caveats of the study: Reports indicate that nearly half of spike-specific TCRs are directed at unmutated variant regions. Recipients of AZD1222 seropositive at baseline numbered only five or six. Clonal diversity was possibly underestimated, and the donors were mostly white British, with more females. A rise in Spike-specific TCR breadth and depth followed two AZD1222 doses.

The CDR3 has 16 amino acids. Trimming removed 1 base at V and 9 bases at J, with 19 bases between. Germline V gene sequence: CDR1 SGHVS, CDR2 FNYEAQ. The TCR sequence derives from an adult in good health. The gene calls are TRBV7-6 and TRBJ2-1, with D possibly TRBD2 on 6 matching bases. The sample in question was peripheral blood, obtained on day 0 of AZD1222 vaccination. This CDR3 is CASSLGDGTSLLEQFF. The DNA for the CDR3 is TGTGCCAGCAGCTTAGGGGATGGTACTAGCTTACTTGAGCAGTTCTTC.